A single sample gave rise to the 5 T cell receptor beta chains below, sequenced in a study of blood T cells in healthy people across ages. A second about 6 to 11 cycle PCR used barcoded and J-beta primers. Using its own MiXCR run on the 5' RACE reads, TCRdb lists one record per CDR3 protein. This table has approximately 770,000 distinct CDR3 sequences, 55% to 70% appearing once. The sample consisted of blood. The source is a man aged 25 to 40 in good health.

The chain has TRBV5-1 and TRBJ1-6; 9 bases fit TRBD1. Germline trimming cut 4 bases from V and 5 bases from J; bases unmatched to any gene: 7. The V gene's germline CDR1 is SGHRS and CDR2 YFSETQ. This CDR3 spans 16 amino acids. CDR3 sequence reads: CASSPGQGGNNSPLHF. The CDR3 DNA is TGCGCCAGCAGCCCGGGACAGGGCGGAAATAATTCACCCCTCCACTTT.

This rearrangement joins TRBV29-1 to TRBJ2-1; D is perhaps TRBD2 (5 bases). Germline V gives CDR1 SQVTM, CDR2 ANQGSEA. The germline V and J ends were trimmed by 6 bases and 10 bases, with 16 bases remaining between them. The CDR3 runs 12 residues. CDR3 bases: TGCAGCGTGACACTAGAGACCAAGGAGCAGTTCTTC. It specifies CSVTLETKEQFF.

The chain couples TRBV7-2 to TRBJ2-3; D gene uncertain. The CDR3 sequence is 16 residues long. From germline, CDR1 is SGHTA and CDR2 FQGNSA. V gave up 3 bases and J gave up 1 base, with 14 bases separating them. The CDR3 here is CASSLRRAVGTDTQYF. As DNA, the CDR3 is TGTGCCAGCAGCTTGCGTCGCGCTGTTGGCACAGATACGCAGTATTTT.

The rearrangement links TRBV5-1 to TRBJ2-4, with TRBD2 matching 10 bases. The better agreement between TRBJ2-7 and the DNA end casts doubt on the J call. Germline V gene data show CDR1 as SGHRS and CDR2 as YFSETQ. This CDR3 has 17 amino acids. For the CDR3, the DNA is TGCGCCAGCAGCTTCGGGACTAGCGACCAGAACTCCTACGAGCAGTACTTC. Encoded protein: CASSFGTSDQNSYEQYF.

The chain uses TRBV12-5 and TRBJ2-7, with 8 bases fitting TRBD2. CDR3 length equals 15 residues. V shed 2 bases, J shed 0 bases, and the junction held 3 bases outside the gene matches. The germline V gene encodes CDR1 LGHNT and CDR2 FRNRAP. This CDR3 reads CASGLTSGSSYEQYF. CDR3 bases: TGTGCTAGTGGTTTGACTAGCGGCAGCTCCTACGAGCAGTACTTC.